Below, 8 T cell receptor beta chains from the same sample are listed, as sequenced in a study of cytomegalovirus exposure and HLA in healthy donors. Primers for the PCR totalled 60 Vbeta and 13 Jbeta. Using immunoSEQ multiplex PCR, the repertoire was profiled, and TCRdb retains in-frame clones only, with some absent. This sample has 130,000 or so clones; approximately 8.6% occur once, and the top ten carry less than 6.5%. The sample comprised PBMCs. Source of these receptors: a woman aged 40 to 50 in good health and CMV-seropositive.

Comment on this clone: A read error may produce the germline difference seen at one junction end. J is TRBJ1-1 and V is TRBV9; D is unclear. The CDR3 is made up of 13 amino acids. CDR1 and CDR2 from the germline V gene are SGDLS and YYNGEE. This CDR3 is CASGVNWNTEAFF. Written as DNA, the CDR3 is TGTGCCAGCGGCGTAAACTGGAACACTGAAGCTTTCTTT.

This clone was seen only a few times. The V gene is TRBV6-5, the J gene TRBJ1-4; D perhaps matches TRBD1 (5 bases). The germline gives CDR1 MNHEY, CDR2 SVGAGI. This CDR3 comprises 13 residues. V lost 0 bases, J lost 8 bases, and 7 bases lay in between. CDR3 DNA sequence: TGTGCCAGCAGTTACTCAGGGGCCGAAAAACTGTTTTTT. It specifies CASSYSGAEKLFF.

This clone has more than one count but fewer than ten. This chain uses TRBV5-1 with TRBJ1-2; TRBD1 agrees at 11 bases. CDR1 SGHRS and CDR2 YFSETQ come from the germline V gene. The J segment lost 13 bases and the V segment lost 1 base, leaving 12 bases of the junction unmatched. The length of the CDR3 is 15 residues. CDR3 residues: CASSLTPDRGRVGTF. CDR3 sequence (DNA): TGCGCCAGCAGCTTGACCCCGGACAGGGGGCGAGTAGGCACCTTC.

This clone came up a few times. The genes are TRBV19 and TRBJ2-5, with a possible D match to TRBD1 (6 bases). This CDR3 is built from 14 residues. V shed 5 bases and J shed 1 base, with 11 bases lying between them. In germline, CDR1 is LNHDA, CDR2 SQIVND (reference sequence). Here the CDR3 DNA reads TGTGCCAGTAGTTCCGACAGGTCCCAAGAGACCCAGTACTTC. This encodes CASSSDRSQETQYF. The entire variable domain, with the rest obtained from reference TRBV19 and TRBJ2-5, is as follows: DGGITQSPKYLFRKEGQNVTLSCEQNLNHDAMYWYRQDPGQGLRLIYYSQIVNDFQKGDIAEGYSVSREKKESFPLTVTSAQKNPTAFYLCASSSDRSQETQYFGPGTRLLVL.

The rearrangement links TRBV11-2 to TRBJ1-2; D is undetermined. V was cut by 5 bases and J by 8 bases, with 15 bases left in between. The germline gives CDR1 SGHAT, CDR2 FQNNGV. CDR3 length: 13 amino acids. CDR3: CASSPEGRTGYTF. CDR3 nucleotide sequence: TGTGCCAGCAGCCCCGAGGGCAGGACGGGCTACACCTTC.

This clone was counted only a few times. Here the CDR3 DNA reads TGTGCCAGCGGAGGGGCGCCGATGAACACTGAAGCTTTCTTT. Protein sequence: CASGGAPMNTEAFF. The genes are TRBV2 and TRBJ1-1; maybe TRBD1 (5 bases). This CDR3 contains 14 residues. The germline V gene has CDR1 SNHLY and CDR2 FYNNEI. Between the trimmed V and J ends, which lost 8 bases and 0 bases, there was a span of 13 bases.

This clone was recorded a few times. Its ends do not fully match the called genes, so a read error is possible. V and J are TRBV4-1 and TRBJ1-1; D may be TRBD1 (5 bases). The length of the CDR3 is 15 residues. CDR1 and CDR2 (germline): MGHRA, YSYEKL. CDR3 nucleotide sequence: TGCGCCAGCAGCCAAGATTTAGGTCGGGGGAAGGGTATTATCTTT. This gives the protein CASSQDLGRGKGIIF.

The chain links TRBV6-5 to TRBJ1-4; D ambiguous. Germline values: CDR1 MNHEY, CDR2 SVGAGI. V was clipped by 6 bases and J by 6 bases, with 5 bases between them. The length of the CDR3 is 11 residues. CDR3 sequence reads: CASRRDEKLFF. In DNA, the CDR3 is TGTGCCAGCAGACGGGATGAAAAACTGTTTTTT.